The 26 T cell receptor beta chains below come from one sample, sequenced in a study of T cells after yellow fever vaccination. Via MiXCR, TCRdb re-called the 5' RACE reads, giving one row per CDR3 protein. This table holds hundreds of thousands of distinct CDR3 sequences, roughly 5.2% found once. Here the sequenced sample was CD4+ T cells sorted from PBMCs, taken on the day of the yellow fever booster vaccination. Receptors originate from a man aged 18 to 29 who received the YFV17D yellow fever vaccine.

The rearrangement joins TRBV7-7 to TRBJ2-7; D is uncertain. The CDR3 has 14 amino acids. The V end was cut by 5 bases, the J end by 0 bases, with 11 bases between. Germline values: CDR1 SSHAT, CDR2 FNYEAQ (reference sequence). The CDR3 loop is CASSPNPLSYEQYF. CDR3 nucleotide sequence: TGTGCCAGCAGCCCTAATCCGCTCTCCTACGAGCAGTACTTC.

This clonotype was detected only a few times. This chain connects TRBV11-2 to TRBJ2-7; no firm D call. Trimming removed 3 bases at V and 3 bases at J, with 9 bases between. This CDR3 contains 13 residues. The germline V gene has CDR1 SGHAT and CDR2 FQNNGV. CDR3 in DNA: TGTGCCAGCAGCTTGTTCCAGAACTACGAGCAGTACGTC. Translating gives CASSLFQNYEQYV.

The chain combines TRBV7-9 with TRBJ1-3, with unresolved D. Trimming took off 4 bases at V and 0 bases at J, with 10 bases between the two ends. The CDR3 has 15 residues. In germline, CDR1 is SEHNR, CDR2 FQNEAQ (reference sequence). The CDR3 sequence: CASSSRGPSGNTIYF. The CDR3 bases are TGTGCCAGCAGCTCACGGGGTCCCTCTGGAAACACCATATATTTT.

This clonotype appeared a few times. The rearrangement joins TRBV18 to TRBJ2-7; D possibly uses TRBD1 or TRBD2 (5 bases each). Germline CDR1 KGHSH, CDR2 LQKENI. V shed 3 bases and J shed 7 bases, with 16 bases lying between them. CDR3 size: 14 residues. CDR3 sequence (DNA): TGTGCCAGCTCACCTTCCGGGACCCAAGGGGAGCAGTACTTC. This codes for CASSPSGTQGEQYF.

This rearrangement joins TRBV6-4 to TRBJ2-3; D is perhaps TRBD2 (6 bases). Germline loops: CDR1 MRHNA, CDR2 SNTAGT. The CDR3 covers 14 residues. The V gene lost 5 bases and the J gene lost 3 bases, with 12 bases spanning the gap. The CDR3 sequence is CASSMGLPTDTQYF. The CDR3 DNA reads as TGTGCCAGCAGTATGGGACTCCCGACAGATACGCAGTATTTT.

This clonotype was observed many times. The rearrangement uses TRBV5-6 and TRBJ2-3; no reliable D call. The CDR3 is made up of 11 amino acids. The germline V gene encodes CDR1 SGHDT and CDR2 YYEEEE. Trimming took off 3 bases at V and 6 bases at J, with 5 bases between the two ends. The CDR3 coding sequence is TGTGCCAGCAGCTGGGTGGATACGCAGTATTTT. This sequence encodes CASSWVDTQYF.

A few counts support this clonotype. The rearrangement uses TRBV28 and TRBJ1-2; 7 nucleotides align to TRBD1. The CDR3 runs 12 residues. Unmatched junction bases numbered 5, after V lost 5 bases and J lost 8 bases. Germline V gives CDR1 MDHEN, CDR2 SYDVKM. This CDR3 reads CASSLDRAGYTF. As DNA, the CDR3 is TGTGCCAGCAGTCTTGACAGGGCGGGCTACACCTTC.

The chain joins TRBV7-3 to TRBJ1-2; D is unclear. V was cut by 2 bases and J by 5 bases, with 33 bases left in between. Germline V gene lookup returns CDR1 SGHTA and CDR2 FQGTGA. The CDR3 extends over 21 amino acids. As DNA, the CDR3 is TGTGCCAGCAGCTTACCCGCCGGGCCTCGCGGTATTTGGGTGCCCCTGTATGGCTACACCTTC. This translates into CASSLPAGPRGIWVPLYGYTF.

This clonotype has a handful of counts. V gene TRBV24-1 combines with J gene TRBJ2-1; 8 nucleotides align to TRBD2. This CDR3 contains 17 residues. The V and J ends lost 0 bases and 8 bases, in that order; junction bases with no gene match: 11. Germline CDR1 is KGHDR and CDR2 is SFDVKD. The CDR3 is CATSDLQVAGGYDEQFF. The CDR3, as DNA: TGTGCCACCAGTGATTTGCAGGTGGCGGGGGGTTACGATGAGCAGTTCTTC.

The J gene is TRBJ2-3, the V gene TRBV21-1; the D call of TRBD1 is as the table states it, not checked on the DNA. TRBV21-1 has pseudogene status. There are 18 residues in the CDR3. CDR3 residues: CASSKAPGTGNRTDTQYF. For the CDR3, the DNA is TGTGCCAGCAGCAAAGCGCCAGGGACAGGGAACCGGACAGATACGCAGTATTTT.

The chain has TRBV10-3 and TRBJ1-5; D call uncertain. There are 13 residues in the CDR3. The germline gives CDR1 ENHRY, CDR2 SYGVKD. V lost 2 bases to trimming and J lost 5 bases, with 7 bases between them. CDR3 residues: CAISETRDQPQHF. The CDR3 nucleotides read TGTGCCATCAGTGAGACCCGTGATCAGCCCCAGCATTTT.

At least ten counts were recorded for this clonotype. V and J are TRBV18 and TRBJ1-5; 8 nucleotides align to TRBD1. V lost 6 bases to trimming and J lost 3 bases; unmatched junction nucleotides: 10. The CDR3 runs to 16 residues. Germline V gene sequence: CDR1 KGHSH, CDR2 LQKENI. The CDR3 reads CASSTNGQGNNQPQHF. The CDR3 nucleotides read TGTGCCAGCTCTACTAACGGACAGGGCAACAATCAGCCCCAGCATTTT.

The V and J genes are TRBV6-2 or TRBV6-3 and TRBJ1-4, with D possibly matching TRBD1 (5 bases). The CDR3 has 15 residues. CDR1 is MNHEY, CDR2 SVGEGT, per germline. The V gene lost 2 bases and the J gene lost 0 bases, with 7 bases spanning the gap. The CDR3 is CASSYGGATNEKLFF. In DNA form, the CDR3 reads TGTGCCAGCAGTTACGGGGGGGCAACTAATGAAAAACTGTTTTTT.

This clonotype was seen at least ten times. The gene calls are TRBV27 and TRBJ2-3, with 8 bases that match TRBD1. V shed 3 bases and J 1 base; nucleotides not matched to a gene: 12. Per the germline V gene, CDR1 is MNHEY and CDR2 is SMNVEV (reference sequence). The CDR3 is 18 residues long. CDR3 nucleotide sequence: TGTGCCAGCAGTTTCGGACAGGGTTGGGCGGGCGGCACAGATACGCAGTATTTT. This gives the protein CASSFGQGWAGGTDTQYF.

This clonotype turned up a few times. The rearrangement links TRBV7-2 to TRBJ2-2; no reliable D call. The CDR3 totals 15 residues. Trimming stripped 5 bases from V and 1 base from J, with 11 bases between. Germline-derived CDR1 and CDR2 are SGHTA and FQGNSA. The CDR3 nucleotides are TGTGCCAGCAGCCCCATATCCTGGAACACCGGGGAGCTGTTTTTT. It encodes CASSPISWNTGELFF.

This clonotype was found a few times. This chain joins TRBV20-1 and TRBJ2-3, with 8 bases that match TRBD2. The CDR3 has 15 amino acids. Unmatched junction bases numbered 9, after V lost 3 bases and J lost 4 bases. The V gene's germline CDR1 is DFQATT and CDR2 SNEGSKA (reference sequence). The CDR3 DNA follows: TGCAGTGCTAGGATTACGGGGGGGCTGTCAGATACGCAGTATTTT. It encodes CSARITGGLSDTQYF.

The CDR3: CASSLAPGTGSYEQYV. CDR3 nucleotide sequence: TGTGCCAGCAGCTTGGCCCCCGGGACGGGATCCTACGAGCAGTACGTC. This sequence joins TRBV5-4 and TRBJ2-7; D may match TRBD1 or TRBD2 (5 bases each). Trimming took off 0 bases at V and 1 base at J, with 14 bases between the two ends. This CDR3 comprises 16 residues. The germline CDR1 and CDR2 sequences are SGHNT and YYREEE (reference sequence).

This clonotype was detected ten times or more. The CDR3 protein is CSVDPAGEYRKFF. In DNA form, the CDR3 reads TGCAGCGTTGATCCAGCGGGGGAGTATAGGAAGTTCTTC. J is TRBJ2-1 and V is TRBV29-1; 8 bases line up with TRBD2. CDR1 SQVTM and CDR2 ANQGSEA come from the germline V gene. This CDR3 is built from 13 residues. J lost 14 bases, V lost 3 bases, and 12 bases had no gene match.

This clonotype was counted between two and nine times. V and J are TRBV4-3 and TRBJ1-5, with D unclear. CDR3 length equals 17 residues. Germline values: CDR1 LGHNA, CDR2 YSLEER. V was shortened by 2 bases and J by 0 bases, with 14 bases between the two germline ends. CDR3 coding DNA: TGCGCCAGCAGCCAACCAAGGACGGCTTATAGCAATCAGCCCCAGCATTTT. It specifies CASSQPRTAYSNQPQHF.

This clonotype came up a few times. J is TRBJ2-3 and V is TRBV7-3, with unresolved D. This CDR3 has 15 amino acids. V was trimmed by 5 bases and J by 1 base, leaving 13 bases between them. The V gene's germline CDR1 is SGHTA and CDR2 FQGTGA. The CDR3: CASSLRVSGTDTQYF. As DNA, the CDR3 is TGTGCCAGCAGCCTAAGGGTGTCTGGCACAGATACGCAGTATTTT.

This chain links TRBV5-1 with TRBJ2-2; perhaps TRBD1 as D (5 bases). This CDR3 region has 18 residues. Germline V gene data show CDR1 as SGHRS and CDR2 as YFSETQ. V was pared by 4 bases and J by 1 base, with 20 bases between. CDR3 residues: CASSHPRVRNKNTGELFF. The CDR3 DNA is TGCGCCAGCAGCCACCCCAGGGTCCGGAACAAGAACACCGGGGAGCTGTTTTTT.

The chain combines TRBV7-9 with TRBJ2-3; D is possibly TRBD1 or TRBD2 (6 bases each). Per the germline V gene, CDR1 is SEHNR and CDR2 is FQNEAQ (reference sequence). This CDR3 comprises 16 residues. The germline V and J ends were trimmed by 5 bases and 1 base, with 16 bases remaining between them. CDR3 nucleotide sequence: TGTGCCAGCAGCCCGCGGGGCGGACAGCGCACAGATACGCAGTATTTT. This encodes CASSPRGGQRTDTQYF.

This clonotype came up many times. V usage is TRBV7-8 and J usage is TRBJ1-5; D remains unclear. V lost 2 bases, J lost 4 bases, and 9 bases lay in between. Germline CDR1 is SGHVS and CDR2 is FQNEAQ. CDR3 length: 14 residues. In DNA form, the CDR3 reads TGTGCCAGCAGCTTACGACGGGAAAATCAGCCCCAGCATTTT. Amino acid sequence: CASSLRRENQPQHF. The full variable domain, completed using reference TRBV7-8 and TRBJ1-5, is GAGVSQSPRYKVAKRGQDVALRCDPISGHVSLFWYQQALGQGPEFLTYFQNEAQLDKSGLPSDRFFAERPEGSVSTLKIQRTQQEDSAVYLCASSLRRENQPQHFGDGTRLSIL.

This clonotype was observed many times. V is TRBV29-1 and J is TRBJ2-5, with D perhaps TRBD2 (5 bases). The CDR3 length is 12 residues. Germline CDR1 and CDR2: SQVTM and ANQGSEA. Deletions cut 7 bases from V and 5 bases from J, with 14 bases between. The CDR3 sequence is CSAGRGGETQYF. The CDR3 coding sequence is TGCAGCGCAGGACGGGGTGGGGAGACCCAGTACTTC.

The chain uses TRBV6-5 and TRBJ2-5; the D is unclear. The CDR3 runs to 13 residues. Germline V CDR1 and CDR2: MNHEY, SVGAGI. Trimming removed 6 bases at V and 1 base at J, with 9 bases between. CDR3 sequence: CASSGGFQETQYF. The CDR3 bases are TGTGCCAGCAGCGGTGGATTCCAAGAGACCCAGTACTTC.

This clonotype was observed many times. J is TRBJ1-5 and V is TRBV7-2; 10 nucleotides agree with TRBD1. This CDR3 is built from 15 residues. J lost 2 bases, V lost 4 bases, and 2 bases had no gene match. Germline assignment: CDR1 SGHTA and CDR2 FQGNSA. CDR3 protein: CASSWDRGGNQPQHF. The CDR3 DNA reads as TGTGCCAGCAGCTGGGACAGGGGAGGCAATCAGCCCCAGCATTTT.